This T cell receptor beta chain comes out of a study of blood T cell repertoires in COVID-19. Study overall: Acute-phase and convalescent COVID-19 samples originated in the United States, Italy and Spain. Nucleic acid was either cDNA or gDNA, and it came from T cells, B-cell-depleted T cells, or PBMCs.

The CDR3 runs 14 residues. Sequencing was performed with immunoSEQ multiplex PCR; in TCRdb, only in-frame clones are kept and a portion is missing. The sample contains roughly 110,000 clones, roughly 81% of which appear only once. V gene TRBV1 combines with J gene TRBJ2-2; TRBD2 is taken as the D call from the table, unchecked against the DNA. TRBV1 is tagged as a pseudogene. This TCR was recovered from a man in his forties or fifties with acute or convalescent COVID-19. The sequencing input was peripheral blood. The CDR3 spells CTSSQGEGEGELFF. CDR3 coding DNA: TGCACCAGCAGCCAAGGGGAGGGAGAAGGGGAGCTGTTTTTT.